The clone carrying this T cell receptor beta chain was recorded a few times. The data stem from a study of molecular identifiers for immune sequencing clone quantification. This CDR3 comprises 18 residues. Germline CDR1 reads SEHNR; CDR2 reads FQNEAQ (reference sequence). V gave up 2 bases and J gave up 1 base; unmatched junction bases: 8. One entry per CDR3 protein results from TCRdb running MiXCR on the PCR reads. The sample holds 300,000 to 400,000 distinct CDR3 sequences; about a fifth are singletons and the top ten take over 0.7%. The sequenced material came from naive CD8+ T cells from blood, with Jurkat cell RNA spiked in. As to subset: FACS-sorted CD8+CD4-CCR7+CD45RA+ naive T cells. The chain uses TRBV7-9 and TRBJ2-3; 11 bases are a match to TRBD1. The TCR sequence derives from a human donor in good health. Some libraries in this study had Jurkat cell RNA spiked in. In DNA, the CDR3 is TGTGCCAGCAGCTTACAGCCGGGACAGGGGGACGGCACAGATACGCAGTATTTT. It specifies CASSLQPGQGDGTDTQYF.